This TCR beta chain was observed in a study of shared clonotypes between healthy human individuals. Only in-frame clones appear in the TCRdb table, and some are missing; sequencing was by immunoSEQ multiplex PCR. The sample lists 640,000 or so clones; more than 70% were seen once. From germline, CDR1 is SGHTA and CDR2 FQGNSA. J gave up 5 bases and V 1 base, and 12 bases lay outside the gene matches. The CDR3 extends over 18 amino acids. This clonotype originated in a woman aged 30 to 39 in good health. The V gene is TRBV7-2, the J gene TRBJ2-2; 8 bases align to TRBD2. The material sequenced was memory CD4+ T cells sorted from blood. The subset was: CD45RA-negative fraction. CDR3 sequence (DNA): TGTGCCAGCAGCTTAGAATTGTTAGCGGGAAAACAGACCGGGGAGCTGTTTTTT. Its protein product is CASSLELLAGKQTGELFF. The variable domain in full, with the rest retrieved from reference TRBV7-2 and TRBJ2-2, is GAGVSQSPSNKVTEKGKDVELRCDPISGHTALYWYRQSLGQGLEFLIYFQGNSAPDKSGLPSDRFSAERTGGSVSTLTIQRTQQEDSAVYLCASSLELLAGKQTGELFFGEGSRLTVL.